One and the same sample provided the 14 T cell receptor beta chains below, sequenced in a study of T cells in women clearing cervical HPV infection. The protocol was immunoSEQ multiplex PCR, while the TCRdb copy is restricted to in-frame clones and leaves out a portion. The sample totals tens of thousands of clones; its top ten clones hold 1.2%. Sequenced sample: blood buffy coat. The receptors shown here come from a woman aged 18-70 years with a cervical HPV16 infection that either progressed to CIN3+ or cleared (not recorded which).

A note on this clone: The missing CDR3 end, 3 residues past where the read stops, is filled in from the germline J gene. The V call is TRBV7-2, the J call TRBJ1-2, with D maybe TRBD1 (5 bases). The germline V gene encodes CDR1 SGHTA and CDR2 FQGNSA. The CDR3 length is 14 residues. The CDR3 is CASSLAPGPYDYTF. CDR3 DNA, as far as it was read: TGTGCCAGCAGCTTAGCCCCAGGGCCCTACGAC.

In regard to this clone: The read halts 3 residues ahead of the CDR3 end, with the missing end drawn from the germline J gene. The chain joins TRBV5-6 to TRBJ1-4; D gene unclear. CDR3 length: 14 amino acids. CDR1 SGHDT and CDR2 YYEEEE come from the germline V gene. The CDR3 region is CASSLAERLSPLFF. The CDR3 DNA, read in part, is TGTGCCAGCAGCTTGGCGGAAAGACTCTCACCA. Using reference TRBV5-6 and TRBJ1-4 for the parts outside the CDR3, the full variable domain is DAGVTQSPTHLIKTRGQQVTLRCSPKSGHDTVSWYQQALGQGPQFIFQYYEEEERQRGNFPDRFSGHQFPNYSSELNVNALLLGDSALYLCASSLAERLSPLFFGSGTQLSVL.

Concerning this clone: The read ends 3 residues before the CDR3 terminus; that terminus is restored from the germline J gene. This chain uses TRBV5-1 with TRBJ1-1; 7 nucleotides match TRBD1. Germline assignment: CDR1 SGHRS and CDR2 YFSETQ. CDR3 size: 19 residues. The ends lost 3 bases at V and 2 bases at J; junction bases unmatched: 19. The CDR3 spells CASSSRGGAVSGRNTEAFF. The CDR3 DNA, read in part, is TGCGCCAGCAGCTCGCGAGGGGGCGCGGTCTCTGGGCGTAACACTGAA.

Regarding this clone: With the read ending 3 residues before the CDR3 end, the germline J gene is used to fill in that end. This chain joins TRBV18 and TRBJ1-1; 9 bases are shared with TRBD1. The CDR3 loop spans 16 amino acids. Germline CDR1 reads KGHSH; CDR2 reads LQKENI. The CDR3 sequence: CASSSYSPGQGSEAFF. The DNA read from the CDR3 is TGTGCCAGCTCATCTTACTCTCCGGGACAGGGATCCGAG.

Note on this clone: The CDR3 is cut off 3 residues early in the read; its end comes from the germline J gene. The gene calls are TRBV10-1 and TRBJ1-1; 7 bases map to TRBD1. The germline V gene has CDR1 WNHNN and CDR2 SYGVQD (reference sequence). This CDR3 has 15 residues. J was trimmed by 6 bases and V by 0 bases; bases with no gene match: 7. The CDR3 region is CASSESKGAFSEAFF. CDR3 DNA (partial): TGCGCCAGCAGTGAGTCGAAGGGGGCCTTCTCTGAA.

Note on this clone: With the read ending 3 residues before the CDR3 end, the germline J gene is used to fill in that end. The chain carries TRBV5-1 and TRBJ2-2, with 9 positions matching TRBD1. This CDR3 contains 15 residues. V gave up 4 bases and J gave up 2 bases; unmatched junction bases: 3. Per germline, CDR1 SGHRS and CDR2 YFSETQ. CDR3 DNA, as far as it was read: TGCGCCAGCAGCCTGGACAGGGGCAACACCGGGGAG. Translation: CASSLDRGNTGE. The complete CDR3 sequence is CASSLDRGNTGELFF.

Worth noting for this clone: Read sequence stops 3 residues before the CDR3 end, and the germline J gene provides the missing end. The genes are TRBV20-1 and TRBJ1-1; 8 bases align to TRBD1. The germline V gene encodes CDR1 DFQATT and CDR2 SNEGSKA (reference sequence). The J segment lost 2 bases and the V segment lost 5 bases, leaving 13 bases of the junction unmatched. This CDR3 region has 16 residues. CDR3 DNA, as far as it was read: TGCAGTGCTTTGACAGGGGACCCCTGGGGAAACACTGAA. Its protein is CSALTGDPWGNTE. The complete CDR3 protein is CSALTGDPWGNTEAFF.

In regard to this clone: The read is 3 residues too short to cover the CDR3 end, so that end is filled in from the germline J gene. The V call is TRBV28, the J call TRBJ2-7, with D maybe TRBD2 (6 bases). Deletions cut 4 bases from V and 6 bases from J, with 13 bases between. This CDR3 has 13 residues. CDR1 is MDHEN, CDR2 SYDVKM, per germline. CDR3 sequence: CASSSLLGGEQYF. CDR3 DNA, as far as it was read: TGTGCCAGCAGTTCCCTACTCGGGGGCGAG.

On this clone: The sequence runs out 3 residues before the end of the CDR3; the remainder is reconstructed from the germline J gene. This chain connects TRBV20-1 to TRBJ2-3, with D perhaps TRBD2 (6 bases). V was trimmed by 6 bases and J by 0 bases, leaving 16 bases between them. CDR1 is DFQATT, CDR2 SNEGSKA, per germline (reference sequence). This CDR3 has 15 residues. The CDR3 loop is CSAQDPGLSTDTQYF. The sequenced part of the CDR3 DNA is TGCAGTGCGCAAGACCCGGGACTGAGCACAGATACG.

A note on this clone: The read ends 3 residues before the CDR3 terminus; that terminus is restored from the germline J gene. The chain has TRBV7-2 and TRBJ1-1, with D maybe TRBD1 (6 bases). This CDR3 has 14 residues. The germline V gene encodes CDR1 SGHTA and CDR2 FQGNSA. V gave up 4 bases and J gave up 1 base, with 10 bases separating them. The CDR3 DNA, read in part, is TGTGCCAGCAGCTACAGGGTGGGGAACACTGAA. Its protein product is CASSYRVGNTE. From start to end, the CDR3 is CASSYRVGNTEAFF.

To note about this clone: The read finishes 3 residues shy of the CDR3 end, and the germline J gene is used to complete it. This chain joins TRBV4-1 and TRBJ2-2, with D perhaps matching TRBD2 (5 bases). V lost 4 bases and J 4 bases, leaving 13 bases between the germline ends. CDR1 is MGHRA, CDR2 YSYEKL, per germline. The CDR3 loop spans 15 amino acids. The covered CDR3 bases are TGCGCCAGCAGCCGGACTTCCAGCAGCACCGGGGAG. This gives the protein CASSRTSSSTGE. The complete CDR3 sequence is CASSRTSSSTGELFF.

Incomplete CDR3 DNA: TGTGCCAGCAGCTTAGGGGGGGGCACAGATACG. Protein sequence: CASSLGGGTDT. In full, the CDR3 is CASSLGGGTDTQYF. J is TRBJ2-3 and V is TRBV11-3, with D tentatively TRBD2 (6 bases). Read sequence stops 3 residues before the CDR3 end, and the germline J gene provides the missing end. This CDR3 has 14 amino acids. Trimming stripped 1 base from V and 1 base from J, with 6 bases between. Germline V gene data show CDR1 as SGHNT and CDR2 as YENEEA.

To note about this clone: The DNA ends 3 residues before the CDR3 does, and the rest of the CDR3 is filled in from the germline J gene. The chain joins TRBV2 to TRBJ2-1; 10 bases line up with TRBD2. The CDR3 is 15 amino acids. V gave up 10 bases and J gave up 0 bases; unmatched junction bases: 6. CDR1 and CDR2 (germline): SNHLY, FYNNEI. The DNA read from the CDR3 is TGTGCCATCCGACTAGCGGGCAGCTCCTACAATGAG. Residues: CAIRLAGSSYNE. In full, the CDR3 reads CAIRLAGSSYNEQFF.

As for this clone: From the germline J gene comes the end of the CDR3, since the read stops 3 residues before it. This chain links TRBV4-2 with TRBJ2-7; 7 nucleotides match TRBD1. The CDR3 has 15 amino acids. The V gene's germline CDR1 is LGHNA and CDR2 YNFKEQ. V shed 1 base and J 1 base; nucleotides not matched to a gene: 4. CDR3 DNA (partial): TGTGCCAGCAGCCAAGCCCGACAGGGTTCCTACGAG. This sequence encodes CASSQARQGSYE. The complete CDR3 protein is CASSQARQGSYEQYF.